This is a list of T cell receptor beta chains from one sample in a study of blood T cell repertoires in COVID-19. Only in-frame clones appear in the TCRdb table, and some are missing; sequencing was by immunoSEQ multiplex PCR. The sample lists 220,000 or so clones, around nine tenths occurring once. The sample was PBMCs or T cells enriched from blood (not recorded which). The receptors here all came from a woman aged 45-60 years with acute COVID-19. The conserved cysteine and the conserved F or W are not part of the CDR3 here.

ASRGGTPSYEQY,TRBV6-6,TRBJ2-7
ASSFGQTTGELF,TRBV19,TRBJ2-2
ASSARGTNTEAF,TRBV2,TRBJ1-1
ASSLGGVQYSEQF,TRBV7-9,TRBJ2-1
ASSPKGQPEETQY,TRBV18,TRBJ2-5
ASSLPMLDSQTQY,TRBV13,TRBJ2-5
ASTTRDRDNNYGYT,TRBV7-3,TRBJ1-2
ASTPLGREDTGELF,TRBV2,TRBJ2-2
ASRKESPSYEQY,TRBV5-1,TRBJ2-7
ASSRPGDAKNIQY,TRBV5-5,TRBJ2-4
ASSVRGFEAYNEQF,TRBV13,TRBJ2-1
ASSAPSGRTDTQY,TRBV5-6,TRBJ2-3
ASSLSRDQETQY,TRBV28,TRBJ2-5
ASSLGQGDNQPQH,TRBV5-1,TRBJ1-5
ASSPKKQGFRETQY,TRBV3-1/TRBV3-2,TRBJ2-5
ATSSSERGTGELF,TRBV15,TRBJ2-2
ASSSVPTGDTQY,TRBV18,TRBJ2-3
ASSLRGFSDNSPLH,TRBV27,TRBJ1-6
ASSLEGARNTEAF,TRBV7-9,TRBJ1-1
ASSYGTGFVLF,TRBV6-5,TRBJ1-4
ATSRVAVQETQY,TRBV15,TRBJ2-5
ATSGQNTEAF,TRBV10-3,TRBJ1-1
ASSPAPSEYYEQY,TRBV5-6,TRBJ2-7
ASSLAETDPGQY,TRBV7-8,TRBJ2-7
ASMQWGEGNQPQH,TRBV6-5,TRBJ1-5
ATKDRADQPQH,TRBV19,TRBJ1-5
ASRRGQGAEKLF,TRBV6-5,TRBJ1-4
ASSLGLLSTDTQY,TRBV7-3,TRBJ2-3
ASSLDPGINQPQH,TRBV5-5,TRBJ1-5
AWSVHGRGGYT,TRBV30,TRBJ1-2
ASSFDSYEQY,TRBV28,TRBJ2-7
ASSPMTGSGPGANVLT,TRBV6-6,TRBJ2-6
ASSFTWTASGNTIY,TRBV5-1,TRBJ1-3
ASSSDSLNTGELF,TRBV5-1,TRBJ2-2
ASSERRTGNSGNTIY,TRBV7-8,TRBJ1-3
ASSLAPAKNIQY,TRBV7-9,TRBJ2-4
ASSPPQKETQY,TRBV18,TRBJ2-5
ASSQEAAGSQETQY,TRBV4-2,TRBJ2-5
ASAGATGELF,TRBV12-3/TRBV12-4,TRBJ2-2
ASSEGGRPRETQY,TRBV6-1,TRBJ2-5